The next 4 T cell receptor beta chains were all read from a single sample in a study of human T cells and chemical hapten exposure. TCRdb re-called the RACE reads through MiXCR, storing one row per CDR3 protein. The table has more than 100,000 distinct CDR3 sequences, approximately 15% seen once; the top ten hold 0.92%. This sample's time point: patch test 1, 2 weeks after DPC sensitization. Treatment of the sample: therapeutic diphenylcyclopropenone sensitization with weekly scalp DPC. Sequences were derived from whole blood, sampled in connection with sensitization to the hapten diphenylcyclopropenone (DPC). The receptors derive from a man younger than 30 with alopecia areata. Some clones in this sample may be carry-over from other donors' samples.

The chain recombines TRBV28 with TRBJ2-5, with TRBD1 matching over 8 bases. V lost 7 bases, J lost 2 bases, and 6 bases stayed unmatched. Germline CDR1 and CDR2: MDHEN and SYDVKM. This CDR3 region has 14 residues. The CDR3 sequence is CASNPDRVQETQYF. Written as DNA, the CDR3 is TGTGCCAGCAACCCGGACAGGGTGCAAGAGACCCAGTACTTC.

The rearrangement uses TRBV28 and TRBJ2-7; 7 bases fit TRBD2. Germline CDR1 is MDHEN and CDR2 is SYDVKM. Trimming at V came to 0 bases and at J to 5 bases, leaving 4 bases not matched to a gene. This CDR3 is built from 14 residues. As DNA, the CDR3 is TGTGCCAGCAGTTTATGGACTAGCAGAGACGAGCAGTACTTC. Translation gives CASSLWTSRDEQYF.

The chain links TRBV28 to TRBJ2-7; D assignment may be TRBD1 or TRBD2 (5 bases each). There are 15 residues in the CDR3. Looked up from germline, CDR1 is MDHEN and CDR2 is SYDVKM. Trimming cost V 3 bases and J 5 bases, with 17 bases left between them. The chain's CDR3 is CASSFRTLRGHEQYF. The CDR3, as DNA: TGTGCCAGCAGTTTTCGTACTCTCCGGGGCCACGAGCAGTACTTC.

This clonotype was observed a few times. This chain links TRBV3-1 with TRBJ2-3; 16 bases agree with TRBD2. Per germline, CDR1 LGHDT and CDR2 YNNKEL (reference sequence). V dropped 3 bases and J dropped 6; count of bases not matched to a gene: 15. This CDR3 is 20 amino acids long. The CDR3 sequence: CASSHLSGTSGGVGTDTQYF. As DNA, the CDR3 is TGTGCCAGCAGCCATCTTTCCGGGACTAGCGGGGGGGTAGGGACGGATACGCAGTATTTT.